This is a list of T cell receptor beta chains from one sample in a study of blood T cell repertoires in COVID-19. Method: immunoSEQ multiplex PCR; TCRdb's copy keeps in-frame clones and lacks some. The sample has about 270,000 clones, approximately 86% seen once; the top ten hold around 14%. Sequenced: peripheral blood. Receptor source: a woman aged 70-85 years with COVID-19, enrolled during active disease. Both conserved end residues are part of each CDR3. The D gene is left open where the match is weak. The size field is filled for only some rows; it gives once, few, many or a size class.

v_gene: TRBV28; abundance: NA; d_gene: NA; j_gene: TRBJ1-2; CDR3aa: CASSYVNYGYTF; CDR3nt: TGTGCCAGCAGCTACGTTAACTATGGCTACACCTTC
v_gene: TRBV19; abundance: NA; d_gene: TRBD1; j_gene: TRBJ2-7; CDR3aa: CASSTGQGAYEQYF; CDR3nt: TGTGCCAGTAGTACGGGACAGGGGGCCTACGAGCAGTACTTC
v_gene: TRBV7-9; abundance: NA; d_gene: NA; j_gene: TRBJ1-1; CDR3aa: CASSLGRGNTEAFF; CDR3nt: TGTGCCAGCAGCTTGGGCAGGGGGAACACTGAAGCTTTCTTT
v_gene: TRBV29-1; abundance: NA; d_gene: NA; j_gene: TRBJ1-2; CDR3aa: CSVVGREGFGYGYTF; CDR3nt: TGCAGCGTTGTGGGCAGGGAAGGGTTTGGCTATGGCTACACCTTC
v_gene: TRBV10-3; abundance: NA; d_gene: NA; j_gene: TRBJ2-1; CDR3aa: CAISESGGASYNEQFF; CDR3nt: TGTGCCATCAGTGAGTCGGGGGGGGCGTCCTACAATGAGCAGTTCTTC
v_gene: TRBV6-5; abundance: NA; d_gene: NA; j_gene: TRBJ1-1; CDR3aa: CASRSGWGVNTEAFF; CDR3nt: TGTGCCAGCAGGAGCGGATGGGGGGTCAACACTGAAGCTTTCTTT
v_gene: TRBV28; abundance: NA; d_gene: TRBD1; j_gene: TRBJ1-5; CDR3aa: CASSVGGEGNQPQHF; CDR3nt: TGTGCCAGCAGTGTAGGGGGCGAGGGCAATCAGCCCCAGCATTTT
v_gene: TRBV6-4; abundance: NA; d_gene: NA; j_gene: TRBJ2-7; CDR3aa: CASSGHRGGEQYF; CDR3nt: TGTGCCAGCAGTGGACACCGTGGGGGGGAGCAGTACTTC
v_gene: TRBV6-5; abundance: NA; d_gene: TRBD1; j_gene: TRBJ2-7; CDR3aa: CASGTGSYEQYF; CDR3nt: TGTGCCAGCGGGACAGGGTCCTACGAGCAGTACTTC
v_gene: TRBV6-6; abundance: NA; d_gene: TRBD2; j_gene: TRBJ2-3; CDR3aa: CAISRLAGGTDTQYF; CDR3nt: TGTGCCATCTCAAGACTAGCGGGGGGAACAGATACGCAGTATTTT
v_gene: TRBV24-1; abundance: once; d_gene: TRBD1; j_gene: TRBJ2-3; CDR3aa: CATSDSRTGRTDTQYF; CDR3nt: TGTGCCACCAGTGATTCCCGGACAGGACGGACAGATACGCAGTATTTT
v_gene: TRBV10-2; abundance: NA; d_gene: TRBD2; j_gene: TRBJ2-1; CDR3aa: CASSGLAEFYNEQFF; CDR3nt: TGCGCCAGCAGTGGACTAGCGGAGTTCTACAATGAGCAGTTCTTC
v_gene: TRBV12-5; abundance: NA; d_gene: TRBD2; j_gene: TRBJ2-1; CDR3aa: CASGFPATTSGTLKGQFF; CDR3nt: TGTGCTAGTGGTTTCCCCGCTACGACTAGCGGAACCCTTAAAGGGCAGTTCTTC
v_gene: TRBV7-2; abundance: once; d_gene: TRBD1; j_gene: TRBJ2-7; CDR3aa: CASSPRTGGVYEQYF; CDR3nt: TGTGCCAGCAGCCCCCGGACAGGGGGTGTCTACGAGCAGTACTTC
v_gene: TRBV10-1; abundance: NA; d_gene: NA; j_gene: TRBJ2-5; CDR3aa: CASSGGPQETQYF; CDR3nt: TGCGCCAGCTCCGGGGGGCCACAAGAGACCCAGTACTTC
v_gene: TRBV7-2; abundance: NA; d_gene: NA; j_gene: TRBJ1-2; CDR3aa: CASSFGSYYGYTF; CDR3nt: TGTGCCAGCAGCTTTGGCTCGTACTATGGCTACACCTTC
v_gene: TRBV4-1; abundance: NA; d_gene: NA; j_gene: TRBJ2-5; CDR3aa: CASSQTRGEKTQYF; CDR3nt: TGCGCCAGCAGCCAGACCAGGGGAGAAAAGACCCAGTACTTC
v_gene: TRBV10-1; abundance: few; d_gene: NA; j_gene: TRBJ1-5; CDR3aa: CASSDPARGDTSNQPQHF; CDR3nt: TGCGCCAGCAGTGACCCGGCGCGGGGGGATACGAGCAATCAGCCCCAGCATTTT
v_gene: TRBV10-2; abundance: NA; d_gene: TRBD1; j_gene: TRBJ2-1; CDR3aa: CASSEVDRFAYNEQFF; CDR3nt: TGCGCCAGCAGTGAGGTGGACAGGTTTGCCTACAATGAGCAGTTCTTC
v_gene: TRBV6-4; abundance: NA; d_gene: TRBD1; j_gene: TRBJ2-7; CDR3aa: CAILHSTGKNYEQYF; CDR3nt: TGTGCCATCCTCCATTCGACAGGGAAAAACTACGAGCAGTACTTC
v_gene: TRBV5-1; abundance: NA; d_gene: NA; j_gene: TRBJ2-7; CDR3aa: CASSTDIYEQYF; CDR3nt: TGCGCCAGCAGCACTGACATCTACGAGCAGTACTTC
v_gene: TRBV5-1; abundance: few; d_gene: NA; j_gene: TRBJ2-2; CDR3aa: CASSLVGVGGELFF; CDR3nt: TGCGCCAGCAGCTTAGTCGGGGTTGGCGGGGAGCTGTTTTTT
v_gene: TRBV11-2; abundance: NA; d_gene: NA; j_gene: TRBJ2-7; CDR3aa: CASSFEGSYEQYF; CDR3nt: TGTGCCAGCAGCTTCGAGGGTTCCTACGAGCAGTACTTC
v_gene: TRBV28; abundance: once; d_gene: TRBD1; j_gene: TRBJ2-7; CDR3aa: CASSLPGQGSYEQYF; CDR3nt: TGTGCCAGCAGTTTACCGGGACAGGGATCCTACGAGCAGTACTTC
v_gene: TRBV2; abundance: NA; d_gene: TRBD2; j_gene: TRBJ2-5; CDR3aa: CASSEDMSSGTRQEETQYF; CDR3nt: TGTGCCAGCAGTGAAGACATGAGTTCGGGGACTAGGCAAGAAGAGACCCAGTACTTC
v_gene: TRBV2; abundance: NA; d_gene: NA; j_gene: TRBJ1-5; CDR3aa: CASSEDVAKSKPQHF; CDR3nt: TGTGCCAGCAGTGAAGACGTAGCAAAGTCAAAGCCCCAGCATTTT
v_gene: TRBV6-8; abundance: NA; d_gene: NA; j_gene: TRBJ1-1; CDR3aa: CASSYSGTMNTEAFF; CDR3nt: TGTGCCAGCAGTTACTCGGGCACCATGAACACTGAAGCTTTCTTT
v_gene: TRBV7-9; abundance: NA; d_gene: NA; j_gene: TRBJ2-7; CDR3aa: CASSPTRDEQYF; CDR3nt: TGTGCCAGCAGCCCCACTAGGGACGAGCAGTACTTC
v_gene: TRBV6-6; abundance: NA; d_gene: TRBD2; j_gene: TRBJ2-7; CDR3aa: CASSRSGLAGGFNEQYF; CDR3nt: TGTGCCAGCAGTCGAAGCGGCCTAGCGGGGGGCTTTAACGAGCAGTACTTC
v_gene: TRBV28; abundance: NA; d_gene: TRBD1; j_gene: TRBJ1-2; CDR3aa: CASSSTRAGGLGYTF; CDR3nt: TGTGCCAGCAGTTCAACGCGTGCAGGGGGCTTAGGCTACACCTTC
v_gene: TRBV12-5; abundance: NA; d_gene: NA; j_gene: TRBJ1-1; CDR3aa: CASGLVLRDTEAFF; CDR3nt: TGTGCTAGTGGTTTGGTACTGAGGGACACTGAAGCTTTCTTT
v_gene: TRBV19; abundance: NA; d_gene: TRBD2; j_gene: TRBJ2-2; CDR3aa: CATVRSGGLTGELFF; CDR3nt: TGTGCCACCGTCCGAAGCGGGGGGCTTACCGGGGAGCTGTTTTTT
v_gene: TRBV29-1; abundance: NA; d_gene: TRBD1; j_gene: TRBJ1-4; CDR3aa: CSVRRQGGNNEKLFF; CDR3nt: TGCAGTGTCCGGAGGCAGGGGGGCAATAATGAAAAACTGTTTTTT
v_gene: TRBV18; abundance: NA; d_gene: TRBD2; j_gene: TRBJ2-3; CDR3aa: CASSPIAGGFVLTDTQYF; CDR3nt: TGTGCCAGCTCACCAATAGCGGGGGGCTTCGTGCTCACAGATACGCAGTATTTT
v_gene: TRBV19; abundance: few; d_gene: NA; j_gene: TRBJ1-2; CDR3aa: CASRGGLYDTF; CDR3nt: TGTGCCAGCCGAGGCGGCCTATATGACACCTTC
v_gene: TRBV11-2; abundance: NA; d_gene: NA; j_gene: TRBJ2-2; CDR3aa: CASSPTSGGELFF; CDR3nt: TGTGCCAGCAGCCCTACTAGTGGCGGGGAGCTGTTTTTT